Presented here are 27 T cell receptor beta chains from one specimen sequenced in a study of technical replicates of blood from a handful of donors. Some clones are missing from TCRdb's copy, which holds only in-frame ones; the method was immunoSEQ multiplex PCR. Of 80,000 to 95,000 clones listed, around 90% are singletons. Sequencing was carried out using T cells isolated from PBMCs. The receptor set was obtained from a human donor in good health.

This chain uses TRBV29-1 with TRBJ2-7; D is possibly TRBD1 (6 bases). Germline CDR1 and CDR2: SQVTM and ANQGSEA. This CDR3 spans 13 amino acids. V lost 7 bases, J lost 2 bases, and 15 bases lay in between. The CDR3 region is CSALNGQTYEQYF. CDR3 nucleotides: TGCAGCGCCCTCAACGGACAGACCTACGAGCAGTACTTC.

The rearrangement links TRBV7-2 to TRBJ2-2; 7 nucleotides align to TRBD1. The CDR3 loop spans 15 amino acids. Germline loops: CDR1 SGHTA, CDR2 FQGNSA. Unmatched junction bases numbered 10, after V lost 7 bases and J lost 5 bases. The DNA for the CDR3 is TGTGCCAGCACCATGAGGGGGCCGTTGACCGGGGAGCTGTTTTTT. The encoded protein is CASTMRGPLTGELFF.

The CDR3 region is CASSQTGYEQYF. The CDR3, as DNA: TGTGCCAGCAGTCAGACTGGCTACGAGCAGTACTTC. This rearrangement joins TRBV6-5 to TRBJ2-7; D is undetermined. This CDR3 comprises 12 residues. V shed 5 bases and J shed 3 bases, with 8 bases lying between them. Per the germline V gene, CDR1 is MNHEY and CDR2 is SVGAGI.

The CDR3, as DNA: TGTGCCAGCAGTCCGGGACTAGCGGGAGAGACCCAGTACTTC. This translates into CASSPGLAGETQYF. The rearrangement links TRBV6-5 to TRBJ2-5; 12 nucleotides match TRBD2. CDR3 length: 14 amino acids. The V and J ends lost 5 bases and 4 bases, in that order; junction bases with no gene match: 2. Germline CDR1 and CDR2: MNHEY and SVGAGI.

The chain couples TRBV27 to TRBJ1-5; D call uncertain. The CDR3 has 15 residues. The V end was cut by 2 bases, the J end by 0 bases, with 8 bases between. Looked up from germline, CDR1 is MNHEY and CDR2 is SMNVEV (reference sequence). CDR3 DNA sequence: TGTGCCAGCAGTTTAAGCGTCGGTAGCAATCAGCCCCAGCATTTT. Protein product: CASSLSVGSNQPQHF.

The CDR3 bases are TGCGCCAGCAGCCGCGGACCCGGGAGTCAGGGGGCGTTTCCTGGCTACACCTTC. Its protein product is CASSRGPGSQGAFPGYTF. This chain links TRBV5-1 with TRBJ1-2, with 8 positions matching TRBD1. Germline V gene sequence: CDR1 SGHRS, CDR2 YFSETQ. The CDR3 consists of 18 residues. Unmatched junction bases numbered 21, after V lost 4 bases and J lost 7 bases.

The gene calls are TRBV11-3 and TRBJ1-1, with 10 bases that match TRBD1. Losses at the gene ends were 1 base for V and 2 bases for J; bases not matched to a gene: 7. CDR1 SGHNT and CDR2 YENEEA come from the germline V gene. The CDR3 covers 17 residues. The chain's CDR3 is CASSLGLGQGFNTEAFF. CDR3 in DNA: TGTGCCAGCAGCTTAGGATTGGGACAGGGGTTTAACACTGAAGCTTTCTTT.

CDR3 amino acids: CASTGGNYEQYF. CDR3 sequence (DNA): TGTGCCAGCACCGGAGGAAACTACGAGCAGTACTTC. The chain couples TRBV6-1 to TRBJ2-7; maybe TRBD2 (5 bases). Germline CDR1 is MNHNS and CDR2 is SASEGT. This CDR3 contains 12 residues. V dropped 7 bases and J dropped 3 bases, with 10 bases sitting between them.

The rearrangement joins TRBV13 to TRBJ1-4; 8 nucleotides agree with TRBD1. The J segment lost 12 bases and the V segment lost 2 bases, leaving 2 bases of the junction unmatched. Germline V gene data show CDR1 as PRHDT and CDR2 as FYEKMQ (reference sequence). The CDR3 covers 12 residues. Here the CDR3 DNA reads TGTGCCAGCAGCTTAAGGACAGGGCAACTGTTTTTT. Translating it yields CASSLRTGQLFF.

The chain is built from TRBV25-1 and TRBJ1-4; D is uncertain. Trimming cost V 4 bases and J 4 bases, with 7 bases left between them. The germline gives CDR1 MGHDK, CDR2 SYGVNS. The CDR3 totals 13 residues. CDR3 residues: CASSGQFNEKLFF. The CDR3 coding sequence is TGTGCCAGCAGTGGGCAGTTTAATGAAAAACTGTTTTTT.

V usage is TRBV5-1 and J usage is TRBJ1-2; 8 bases map to TRBD1. V trimming: 2 bases; J trimming: 6 bases; junction bases outside the gene matches: 3. This CDR3 is 13 amino acids long. Germline CDR1 reads SGHRS; CDR2 reads YFSETQ. The CDR3 spells CASSFQGADGYTF. The CDR3 nucleotides read TGCGCCAGCAGCTTTCAGGGGGCGGATGGCTACACCTTC.

The V call is TRBV19, the J call TRBJ2-1; 15 bases agree with TRBD2. Germline loops: CDR1 LNHDA, CDR2 SQIVND (reference sequence). V lost 6 bases and J lost 7; bases outside the gene matches: 4. This CDR3 is 15 amino acids long. This CDR3 reads CASRSGTSGRNEQFF. The CDR3 nucleotides are TGTGCCAGTAGGTCCGGGACTAGCGGGAGGAATGAGCAGTTCTTC.

The rearrangement joins TRBV30 to TRBJ2-1; the D gene is possibly TRBD1 (5 bases). Between the trimmed V and J ends, which lost 4 bases and 7 bases, there was a span of 11 bases. From germline, CDR1 is GTSNPN and CDR2 SVGIG (reference sequence). The CDR3 loop spans 12 amino acids. The CDR3 here is CAWTLGANEQFF. CDR3 DNA sequence: TGTGCCTGGACCCTTGGGGCGAATGAGCAGTTCTTC.

The J gene is TRBJ1-1, the V gene TRBV2, with D unresolved. The CDR3 sequence is 12 residues long. Trimming left V 6 bases short and J 6 bases short, with 11 bases between. Germline CDR1 and CDR2: SNHLY and FYNNEI. In DNA, the CDR3 is TGTGCCAGCAGCTCCTTCCGGGCTGAAGCTTTCTTT. This translates into CASSSFRAEAFF.

The gene calls are TRBV5-5 and TRBJ2-7; D might be TRBD2 (6 bases). V was clipped by 0 bases and J by 2 bases, with 15 bases between them. Looked up from germline, CDR1 is SGHKS and CDR2 is YYEKEE (reference sequence). This CDR3 has 16 amino acids. The CDR3 DNA reads as TGTGCCAGCAGCTTGGATTCCTACGGGGGTACCTACGAGCAGTACTTC. It is translated as CASSLDSYGGTYEQYF. The variable domain in full, completed from reference TRBV5-5 and TRBJ2-7, reads DAGVTQSPTHLIKTRGQQVTLRCSPISGHKSVSWYQQVLGQGPQFIFQYYEKEERGRGNFPDRFSARQFPNYSSELNVNALLLGDSALYLCASSLDSYGGTYEQYFGPGTRLTVT.

This sequence joins TRBV9 and TRBJ1-1; D call uncertain. The CDR3 runs to 15 residues. V was shortened by 0 bases and J by 2 bases, with 11 bases between the two germline ends. Per the germline V gene, CDR1 is SGDLS and CDR2 is YYNGEE. The CDR3 reads CASSVVGTINTEAFF. The DNA for the CDR3 is TGTGCCAGCAGCGTAGTGGGCACCATCAACACTGAAGCTTTCTTT.

V usage is TRBV4-1 and J usage is TRBJ1-5, with TRBD1 matching 10 bases. Germline V gene lookup returns CDR1 MGHRA and CDR2 YSYEKL. The CDR3 totals 17 residues. With V trimmed by 4 bases and J by 7 bases, 13 bases remained unmatched. CDR3 sequence: CASSPQAGQGGGQPQHF. The DNA of the CDR3 is TGCGCCAGCAGCCCACAAGCTGGACAGGGGGGAGGCCAGCCCCAGCATTTT.

The chain carries TRBV27 and TRBJ2-3; 10 positions agree with TRBD2. Germline CDR1 is MNHEY and CDR2 is SMNVEV (reference sequence). The CDR3 is 16 amino acids. The V and J ends lost 5 bases and 6 bases, in that order; junction bases with no gene match: 11. The CDR3 spells CASSALLAGRSDTQYF. The CDR3 DNA is TGTGCCAGCAGTGCGCTACTAGCGGGAAGGTCGGATACGCAGTATTTT.

V usage is TRBV18 and J usage is TRBJ1-1, with 9 bases matching TRBD1. The germline CDR1 and CDR2 sequences are KGHSH and LQKENI. The CDR3 contains 15 residues. V gave up 8 bases and J gave up 3 bases; unmatched junction bases: 10. The CDR3 sequence is CASLRTGVGDTEAFF. CDR3 sequence (DNA): TGTGCCAGCCTTCGGACAGGGGTTGGAGACACTGAAGCTTTCTTT.

This chain connects TRBV28 to TRBJ2-7, with TRBD2 matching 7 bases. Germline values: CDR1 MDHEN, CDR2 SYDVKM. The CDR3 spans 13 residues. The V and J ends lost 5 bases and 6 bases, in that order; junction bases with no gene match: 7. In nucleotides, the CDR3 is TGTGCCAGCAGTCCCTCGACTAGCCGCGAGCAGTACTTC. Translation gives CASSPSTSREQYF.

The chain links TRBV28 to TRBJ2-7, with TRBD2 identical over 7 bases. The junction had 11 bases not matched to a gene; V was cut back by 6 bases and J by 3 bases. The CDR3 is 15 residues long. Germline CDR1 is MDHEN and CDR2 is SYDVKM. In nucleotides, the CDR3 is TGTGCCAGCAGCCCTCTGGTGGGGGGGGGCTACGAGCAGTACTTC. Residues: CASSPLVGGGYEQYF.

The V and J genes are TRBV28 and TRBJ1-1; D possibly corresponds to TRBD1 (5 bases). Between the trimmed V and J ends, which lost 11 bases and 5 bases, there was a span of 21 bases. Germline V gene data show CDR1 as MDHEN and CDR2 as SYDVKM. CDR3 length equals 14 residues. The CDR3 region has the DNA TGTGCCGCGGCCAGAGGGGAGGGTTGGACTGAAGCTTTCTTT. Its translation is CAAARGEGWTEAFF.

The chain joins TRBV5-1 to TRBJ1-2, with 7 bases identical to TRBD1. V was clipped by 6 bases and J by 6 bases; unmatched bases: 14. Germline CDR1 is SGHRS and CDR2 is YFSETQ. The CDR3 has 15 residues. The CDR3 DNA reads TGCGCCAGCACCAACTCTATCCAGGGGGAGAATGGCTACACCTTC. Residues: CASTNSIQGENGYTF. The variable domain in full, with the rest retrieved from reference TRBV5-1 and TRBJ1-2, is KAGVTQTPRYLIKTRGQQVTLSCSPISGHRSVSWYQQTPGQGLQFLFEYFSETQRNKGNFPGRFSGRQFSNSRSEMNVSTLELGDSALYLCASTNSIQGENGYTFGSGTRLTVV.

The genes are TRBV28 and TRBJ2-1, with 8 bases that match TRBD1. Trimming took 2 bases from V and 3 from J; bases not matched to a gene: 3. This CDR3 spans 15 amino acids. Looked up from germline, CDR1 is MDHEN and CDR2 is SYDVKM. The CDR3 coding sequence is TGTGCCAGCAGTTTACCCGGGACAGGCTACAATGAGCAGTTCTTC. Its protein product is CASSLPGTGYNEQFF.

CDR3 sequence (DNA): TGCGCCAGCAGCCCCTCCCTGGGCAGGGCTGAAGCTTTCTTT. Protein: CASSPSLGRAEAFF. This chain uses TRBV4-1 with TRBJ1-1, with D possibly TRBD1 on 5 matching bases. Germline CDR1 MGHRA, CDR2 YSYEKL. Trimming shortened V by 4 bases and J by 6 bases, and 15 bases separated the two germline ends. This CDR3 is 14 amino acids long.

J is TRBJ2-5 and V is TRBV25-1, with D hard to call. Germline CDR1 MGHDK, CDR2 SYGVNS. This CDR3 has 16 amino acids. V was pared by 6 bases and J by 0 bases, with 17 bases between. The CDR3 DNA follows: TGTGCCAGCAGCCCCTTGGTCAGTACCTACCAAGAGACCCAGTACTTC. It translates to CASSPLVSTYQETQYF.

In its sample, this clone was seen once. The chain is built from TRBV30 and TRBJ2-7; TRBD2 is a possible D gene (6 bases). Between the trimmed V and J ends, which lost 0 bases and 4 bases, there was a span of 13 bases. The CDR3 spans 14 residues. In germline, CDR1 is GTSNPN, CDR2 SVGIG (reference sequence). CDR3 sequence reads: CAWSVGTAFYEQYF. As DNA, the CDR3 is TGTGCCTGGAGTGTAGGGACTGCTTTTTACGAGCAGTACTTC.